The 11 T cell receptor beta chains below all came from one sample that was sequenced in a study of cytomegalovirus exposure and HLA in healthy donors. The PCR employed 60 Vbeta primers together with 13 Jbeta primers. The table came from immunoSEQ multiplex PCR; TCRdb's copy has only in-frame clones and leaves some out. The sample data list about 130,000 clones. Sequencing was carried out using PBMCs. These TCRs come from a man aged 30 to 45 in good health and CMV-seronegative.

This chain uses TRBV7-3 with TRBJ2-1; 11 nucleotides match TRBD2. The CDR3 runs 14 residues. Looked up from germline, CDR1 is SGHTA and CDR2 is FQGTGA. V lost 5 bases, J lost 6 bases, and 3 bases stayed unmatched. CDR3 nucleotide sequence: TGTGCCAGCAGCCCACTAGCGGGAGCCAATGAGCAGTTCTTC. Protein product: CASSPLAGANEQFF.

A note on this clone: Other DNA sequences in this sample translate to the same CDR3. This chain connects TRBV28 to TRBJ1-5; 8 nucleotides agree with TRBD1. The germline CDR1 and CDR2 sequences are MDHEN and SYDVKM. The CDR3 sequence is 14 residues long. Losses at the gene ends were 5 bases for V and 2 bases for J; bases not matched to a gene: 2. CDR3 coding DNA: TGTGCCAGCAGTCGGGGACAGGGCAATCAGCCCCAGCATTTT. Translated, it gives CASSRGQGNQPQHF.

J is TRBJ2-7 and V is TRBV25-1, with D perhaps TRBD1 (6 bases). V lost 4 bases, J lost 6 bases, and 13 bases lay in between. Germline V gene lookup returns CDR1 MGHDK and CDR2 SYGVNS. The CDR3 is 13 amino acids. This chain's CDR3 is CASSVPGVAEQYF. CDR3 bases: TGTGCCAGCAGTGTCCCAGGGGTGGCCGAGCAGTACTTC.

V and J are TRBV7-2 and TRBJ2-2; TRBD2 matches 10 bases. V trimming: 3 bases; J trimming: 3 bases; junction bases outside the gene matches: 7. The V gene's germline CDR1 is SGHTA and CDR2 FQGNSA. The CDR3 extends over 17 amino acids. The CDR3 nucleotides read TGTGCCAGCAGCTTGACTCGGACTAGCGGTTACACCGGGGAGCTGTTTTTT. It specifies CASSLTRTSGYTGELFF.

This chain links TRBV10-3 with TRBJ2-3; no clear D gene. The CDR3 is 10 amino acids. Looked up from germline, CDR1 is ENHRY and CDR2 is SYGVKD. The V and J ends lost 10 bases and 6 bases respectively, with 8 bases between them. The CDR3 DNA sequence: TGTGCCACCTCTTCGGATACGCAGTATTTT. Its protein product is CATSSDTQYF.

The V and J genes are TRBV7-2 and TRBJ2-1; 7 bases are shared with TRBD2. This CDR3 region has 15 residues. Trimming at V came to 2 bases and at J to 5 bases, leaving 6 bases not matched to a gene. Germline V lookup: CDR1 SGHTA, CDR2 FQGNSA. In DNA, the CDR3 is TGTGCCAGCAGCTTAAAACGGGAGGACCACAATGAGCAGTTCTTC. Its protein is CASSLKREDHNEQFF.

The chain uses TRBV30 and TRBJ2-1, with TRBD2 matching over 7 bases. Unmatched junction bases numbered 3, after V lost 0 bases and J lost 1 base. Germline CDR1 is GTSNPN and CDR2 is SVGIG (reference sequence). CDR3 length: 15 amino acids. This CDR3 is CAWSVLGGSYNEQFF. CDR3 coding DNA: TGTGCCTGGAGTGTACTGGGGGGGTCCTACAATGAGCAGTTCTTC. Full variable domain (rest looked up from reference TRBV30 and TRBJ2-1): SQTIHQWPATLVQPVGSPLSLECTVEGTSNPNLYWYRQAAGRGLQLLFYSVGIGQISSEVPQNLSASRPQDRQFILSSKKLLLSDSGFYLCAWSVLGGSYNEQFFGPGTRLTVL.

The chain is built from TRBV7-7 and TRBJ2-1; D perhaps matches TRBD1 (6 bases). V was cut by 5 bases and J by 5 bases, with 13 bases left in between. CDR3 length equals 14 residues. Germline V gene sequence: CDR1 SSHAT, CDR2 FNYEAQ (reference sequence). The CDR3 protein is CASSKQRQDNEQFF. The CDR3 region has the DNA TGTGCCAGCAGCAAACAAAGACAGGACAATGAGCAGTTCTTC.

J is TRBJ1-2 and V is TRBV27; TRBD1 aligns across 9 bases. Germline V gene sequence: CDR1 MNHEY, CDR2 SMNVEV (reference sequence). The CDR3 has 16 amino acids. V shed 5 bases and J 1 base; nucleotides not matched to a gene: 8. The CDR3 sequence: CASSPQRGQGNYGYTF. The CDR3, as DNA: TGTGCCAGCAGTCCCCAACGGGGACAGGGTAACTATGGCTACACCTTC.

The V gene is TRBV28, the J gene TRBJ2-6; tentatively, D is TRBD2 (5 bases). CDR3 length: 15 residues. V dropped 7 bases and J dropped 2 bases, with 12 bases sitting between them. Looked up from germline, CDR1 is MDHEN and CDR2 is SYDVKM. The CDR3: CASNEGAAGANVLTF. CDR3 DNA: TGTGCCAGCAACGAGGGCGCCGCTGGGGCCAACGTCCTGACTTTC.

This chain links TRBV15 with TRBJ2-1; 10 bases agree with TRBD2. V shed 3 bases, J shed 4 bases, and the junction held 9 bases outside the gene matches. This CDR3 is 17 amino acids long. Germline CDR1 reads LNHNV; CDR2 reads YYDKDF (reference sequence). CDR3 bases: TGTGCCACCAGCAGGCAACTAACTAGCGGGGCTTACAATGAGCAGTTCTTC. Translated, it gives CATSRQLTSGAYNEQFF.